This T cell receptor beta chain was recovered during a study of graft-versus-host responses after intestinal transplantation. Study in general: Every one of the recipients received anti-thymocyte globulin induction and afterwards took tacrolimus and steroids for roughly three years. General observations from the study: In patients with graft-donor T cell macrochimerism, allograft graft-versus-host to host-versus-graft clonal ratios were high. HvG clone declines early post-transplant were associated with peak circulating GvH levels.

The table came from immunoSEQ multiplex PCR; TCRdb's copy has only in-frame clones and leaves some out. The sample shows about 97,000 clones, 91% of them seen only once. Germline values: CDR1 LGHNA, CDR2 YNFKEQ. CDR3 length: 16 amino acids. V gave up 4 bases and J gave up 2 bases; unmatched junction bases: 11. In the case of this clone: What it binds is unknown.

The TCR was taken from a human donor who was the organ donor for an intestinal transplant. The material sequenced was unstimulated CD4+ T cells sorted from spleen or lymph node cells, taken before transplant. The chain employs TRBV4-2 and TRBJ2-7; 7 bases agree with TRBD1. CDR3 coding DNA: TGTGCCAGCAGCCCTGCTCCCCCGGGGACAGCCTACGAGCAGTACTTC. This encodes CASSPAPPGTAYEQYF.